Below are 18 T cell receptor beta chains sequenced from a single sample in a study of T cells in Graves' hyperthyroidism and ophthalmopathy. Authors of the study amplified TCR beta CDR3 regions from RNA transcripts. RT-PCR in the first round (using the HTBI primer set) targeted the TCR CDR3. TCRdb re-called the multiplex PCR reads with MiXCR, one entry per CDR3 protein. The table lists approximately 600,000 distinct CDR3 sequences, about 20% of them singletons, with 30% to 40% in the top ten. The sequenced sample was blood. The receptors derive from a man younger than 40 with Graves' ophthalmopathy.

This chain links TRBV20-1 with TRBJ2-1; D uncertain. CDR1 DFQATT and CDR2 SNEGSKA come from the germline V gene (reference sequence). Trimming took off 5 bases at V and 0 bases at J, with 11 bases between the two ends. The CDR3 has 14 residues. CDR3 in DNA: TGCAGTGCTCCCCGGCCGGTCTCCTACAATGAGCAGTTCTTC. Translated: CSAPRPVSYNEQFF.

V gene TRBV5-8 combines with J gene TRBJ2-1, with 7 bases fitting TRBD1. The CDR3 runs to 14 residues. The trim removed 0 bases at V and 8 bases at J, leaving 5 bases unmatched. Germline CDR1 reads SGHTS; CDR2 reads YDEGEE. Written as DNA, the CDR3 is TGTGCCAGCAGCTTGGTCGACAGGGTTCATGAGCAGTTCTTC. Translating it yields CASSLVDRVHEQFF.

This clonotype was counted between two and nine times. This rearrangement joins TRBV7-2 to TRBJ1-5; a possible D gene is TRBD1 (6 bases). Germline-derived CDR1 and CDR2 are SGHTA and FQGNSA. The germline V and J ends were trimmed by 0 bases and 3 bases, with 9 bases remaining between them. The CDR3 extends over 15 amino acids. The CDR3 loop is CASSLARGDNQPQHF. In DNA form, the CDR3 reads TGTGCCAGCAGCTTAGCCAGGGGAGACAATCAGCCCCAGCATTTT.

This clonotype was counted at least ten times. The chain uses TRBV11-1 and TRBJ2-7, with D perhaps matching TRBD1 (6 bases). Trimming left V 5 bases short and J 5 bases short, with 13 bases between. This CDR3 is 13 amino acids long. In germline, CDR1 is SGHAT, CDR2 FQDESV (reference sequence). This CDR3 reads CASSPQGYHEQYF. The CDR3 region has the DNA TGTGCCAGCAGCCCCCAGGGGTACCACGAGCAGTACTTC.

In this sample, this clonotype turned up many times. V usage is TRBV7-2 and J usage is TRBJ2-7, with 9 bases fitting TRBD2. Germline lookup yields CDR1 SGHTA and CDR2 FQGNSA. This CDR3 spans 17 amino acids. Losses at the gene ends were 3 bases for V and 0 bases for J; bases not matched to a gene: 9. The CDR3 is CASSFDRFSGSSYEQYF. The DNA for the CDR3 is TGTGCCAGCAGCTTCGACCGATTTAGCGGGAGCTCCTACGAGCAGTACTTC.

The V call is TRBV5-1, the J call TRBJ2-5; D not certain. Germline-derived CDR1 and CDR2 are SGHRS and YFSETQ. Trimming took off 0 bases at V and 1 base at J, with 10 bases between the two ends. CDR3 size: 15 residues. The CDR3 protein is CASSLAVSFQETQYF. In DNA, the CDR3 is TGCGCCAGCAGCTTGGCGGTCAGTTTCCAAGAGACCCAGTACTTC. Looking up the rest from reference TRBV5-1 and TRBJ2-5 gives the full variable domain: KAGVTQTPRYLIKTRGQQVTLSCSPISGHRSVSWYQQTPGQGLQFLFEYFSETQRNKGNFPGRFSGRQFSNSRSEMNVSTLELGDSALYLCASSLAVSFQETQYFGPGTRLLVL.

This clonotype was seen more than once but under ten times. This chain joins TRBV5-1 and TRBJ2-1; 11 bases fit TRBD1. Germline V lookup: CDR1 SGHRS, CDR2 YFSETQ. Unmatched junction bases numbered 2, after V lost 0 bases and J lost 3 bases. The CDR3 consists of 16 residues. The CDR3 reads CASSLGGQGVYNEQFF. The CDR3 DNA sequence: TGCGCCAGCAGCTTGGGGGGACAGGGGGTCTACAATGAGCAGTTCTTC.

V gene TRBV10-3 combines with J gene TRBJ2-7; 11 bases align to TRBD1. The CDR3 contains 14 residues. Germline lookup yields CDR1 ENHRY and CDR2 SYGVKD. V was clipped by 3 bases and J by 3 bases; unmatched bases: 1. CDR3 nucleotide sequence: TGTGCCATCAGTGATGGGACAGGGGGCTACGAGCAGTACTTC. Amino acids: CAISDGTGGYEQYF.

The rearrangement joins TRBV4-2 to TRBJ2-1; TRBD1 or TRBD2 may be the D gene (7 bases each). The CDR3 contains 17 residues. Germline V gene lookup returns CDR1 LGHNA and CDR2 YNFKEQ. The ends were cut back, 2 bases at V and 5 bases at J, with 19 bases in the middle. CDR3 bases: TGTGCCAGCAGCCAAAAGGGGGCGGGAGCCGGTGACAATGAGCAGTTCTTC. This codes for CASSQKGAGAGDNEQFF.

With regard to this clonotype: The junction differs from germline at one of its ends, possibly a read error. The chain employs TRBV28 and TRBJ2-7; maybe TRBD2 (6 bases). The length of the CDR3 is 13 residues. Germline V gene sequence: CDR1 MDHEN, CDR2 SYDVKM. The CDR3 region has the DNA TGTGCCTGCAGCCCCTCGACTAGTTTCGAGCAGTACTTC. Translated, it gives CACSPSTSFEQYF.

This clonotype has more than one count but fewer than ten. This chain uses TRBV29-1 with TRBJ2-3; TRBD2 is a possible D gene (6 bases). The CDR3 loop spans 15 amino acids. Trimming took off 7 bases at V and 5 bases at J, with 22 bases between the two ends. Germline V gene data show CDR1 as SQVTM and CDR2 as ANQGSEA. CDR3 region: CSAGGSGGIGDTQYF. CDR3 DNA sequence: TGCAGCGCCGGGGGTTCAGGAGGTATAGGAGATACGCAGTATTTT.

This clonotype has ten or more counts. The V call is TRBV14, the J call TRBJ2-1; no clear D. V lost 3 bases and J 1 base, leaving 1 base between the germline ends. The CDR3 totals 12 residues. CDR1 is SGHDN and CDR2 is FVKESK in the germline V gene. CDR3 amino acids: CASSQSYNEQFF. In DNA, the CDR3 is TGTGCCAGCAGCCAGTCCTACAATGAGCAGTTCTTC.

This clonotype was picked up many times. CDR3 DNA sequence: TGTGCCAGCAGGGACAGTCAGCACGCGGTTGAGCAGTTCTTC. It is translated as CASRDSQHAVEQFF. The chain employs TRBV6-1 and TRBJ2-1, with a tentative D call TRBD1 (6 bases). Germline V gives CDR1 MNHNS, CDR2 SASEGT. Trimming removed 6 bases from V and 9 bases from J, with 18 bases in between. This CDR3 has 14 residues.

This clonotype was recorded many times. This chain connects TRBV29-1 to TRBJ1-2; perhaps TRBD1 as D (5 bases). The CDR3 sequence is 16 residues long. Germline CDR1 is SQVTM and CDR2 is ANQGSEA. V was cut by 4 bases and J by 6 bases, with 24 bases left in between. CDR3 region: CSVGPTAGVIGNGYTF. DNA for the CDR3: TGCAGCGTTGGCCCAACCGCGGGGGTGATCGGGAATGGCTACACCTTC.

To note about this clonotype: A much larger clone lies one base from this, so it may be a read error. The CDR3, as DNA: TGCAGTGCGAAGGGCGGCAGGGGGGCTGACGAGCAGTGCTTC. Translating gives CSAKGGRGADEQCF. V and J are TRBV20-1 and TRBJ2-7, with D possibly matching TRBD1 (7 bases). Germline-derived CDR1 and CDR2 are DFQATT and SNEGSKA (reference sequence). This CDR3 has 14 residues.

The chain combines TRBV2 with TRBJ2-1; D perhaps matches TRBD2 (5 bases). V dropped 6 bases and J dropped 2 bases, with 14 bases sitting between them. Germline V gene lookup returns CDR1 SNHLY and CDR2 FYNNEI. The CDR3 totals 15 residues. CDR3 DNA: TGTGCCAGCAGCGCGCAAAGCGGAGCCTACAATGAGCAGTTCTTC. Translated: CASSAQSGAYNEQFF.

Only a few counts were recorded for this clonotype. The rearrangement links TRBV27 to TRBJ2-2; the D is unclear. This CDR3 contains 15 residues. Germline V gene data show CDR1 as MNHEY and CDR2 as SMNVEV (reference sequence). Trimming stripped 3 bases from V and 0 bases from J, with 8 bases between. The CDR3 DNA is TGTGCCAGCAGTTTCCGACGGTCGAACACCGGGGAGCTGTTTTTT. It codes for CASSFRRSNTGELFF.

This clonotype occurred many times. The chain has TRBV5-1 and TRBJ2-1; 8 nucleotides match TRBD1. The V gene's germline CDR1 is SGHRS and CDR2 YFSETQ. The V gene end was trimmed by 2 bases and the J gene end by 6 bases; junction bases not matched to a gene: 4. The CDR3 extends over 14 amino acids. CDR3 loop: CASSFRTGPNEQFF. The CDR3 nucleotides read TGCGCCAGCAGCTTTCGGACAGGGCCCAATGAGCAGTTCTTC.